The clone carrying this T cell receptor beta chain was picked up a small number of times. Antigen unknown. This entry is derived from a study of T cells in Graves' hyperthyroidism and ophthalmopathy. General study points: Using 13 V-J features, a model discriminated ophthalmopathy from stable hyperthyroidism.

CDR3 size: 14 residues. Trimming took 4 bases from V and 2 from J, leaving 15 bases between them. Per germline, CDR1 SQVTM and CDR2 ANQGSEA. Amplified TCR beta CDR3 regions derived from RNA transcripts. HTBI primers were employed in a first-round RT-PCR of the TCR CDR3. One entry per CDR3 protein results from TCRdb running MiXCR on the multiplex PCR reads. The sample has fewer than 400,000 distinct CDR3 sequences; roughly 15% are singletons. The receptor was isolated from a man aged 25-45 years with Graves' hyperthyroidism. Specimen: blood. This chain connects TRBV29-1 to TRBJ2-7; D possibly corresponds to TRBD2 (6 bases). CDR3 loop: CSVGEEDDAYEQYF. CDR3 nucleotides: TGCAGCGTTGGGGAGGAGGACGACGCCTACGAGCAGTACTTC.